This T cell receptor beta chain was captured in a study of T-cell reconstitution after alpha-beta-depleted transplantation in children. CDR1 and CDR2 (germline): SGHRS, YFSETQ. Trimming cost V 0 bases and J 7 bases, with 10 bases left between them. The CDR3 sequence is 13 residues long. Researchers prepared the TCRbeta library using unique molecular identifiers, the study reports. TCRdb used MiXCR to reprocess the PCR reads, holding one entry per CDR3 protein. The table shows some 840,000 distinct CDR3 sequences, with 15% to 20% occurring only once. Here the sequenced sample was PBMCs, mostly from graft donor cells, taken 360 days after TCRalphabeta/CD19-depleted stem cell transplant. The TCR was taken from a male patient younger than 18 who had a stem cell transplant for acute lymphoblastic leukemia, so the T cells may come from the graft donor. This chain links TRBV5-1 with TRBJ1-1; TRBD1 is a possible D gene (5 bases). CDR3 in amino acids: CASSLAGGFEAFF. CDR3 DNA: TGCGCCAGCAGCTTGGCGGGGGGATTTGAAGCTTTCTTT.